This TCR beta chain was profiled in a study of blood T cells in healthy people across ages. General study results and limits: Naive T cell percentage showed a strong correlation with the diversity of TCR beta. Estimates based on one million T cells were treated as lower bounds.

Through a sample-barcoded 5' primer and a J-beta primer mix, a second PCR was run for roughly 6 to 11 cycles. All samples yielded 2.5 million or more CDR3-containing paired-end reads. Using its own MiXCR run on the 5' RACE reads, TCRdb lists one record per CDR3 protein. The table records around 1,600,000 distinct CDR3 sequences, less than 45% of them present only once. The CDR3 has 16 amino acids. Germline values: CDR1 MDHEN, CDR2 SYDVKM. After removal of 6 bases from V and 2 bases from J, the junction contained 11 bases not matched to a gene. In the case of this clonotype: The antigen is not known.

Material: blood. The sequence was collected from a woman between 18 and 30 years old in good health. The chain links TRBV28 to TRBJ2-3; 7 bases are a match to TRBD2. Here the CDR3 reads CASRHRGERATDTQYF. Here the CDR3 DNA reads TGTGCCAGCAGACACCGGGGGGAGCGGGCCACAGATACGCAGTATTTT.